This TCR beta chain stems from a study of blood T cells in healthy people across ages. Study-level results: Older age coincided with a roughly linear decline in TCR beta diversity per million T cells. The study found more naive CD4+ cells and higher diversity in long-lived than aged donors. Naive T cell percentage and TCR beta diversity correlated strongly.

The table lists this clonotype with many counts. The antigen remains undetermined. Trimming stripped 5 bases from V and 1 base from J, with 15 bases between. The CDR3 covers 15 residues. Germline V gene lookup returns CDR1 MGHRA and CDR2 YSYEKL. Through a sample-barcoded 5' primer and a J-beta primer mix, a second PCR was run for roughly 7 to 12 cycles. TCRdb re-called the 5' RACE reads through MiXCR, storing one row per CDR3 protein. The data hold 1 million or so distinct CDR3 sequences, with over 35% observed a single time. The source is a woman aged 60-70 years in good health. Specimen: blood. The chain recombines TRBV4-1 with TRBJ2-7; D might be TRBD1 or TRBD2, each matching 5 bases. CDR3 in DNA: TGCGCCAGCAGCTTATCCCCGGGGACGTCCTACGAGCAGTACTTC. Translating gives CASSLSPGTSYEQYF.